These T cell receptor beta chains were read from a single sample in a study of graft-versus-host responses after intestinal transplantation. Profiled with immunoSEQ multiplex PCR; TCRdb holds only in-frame clones, not every one. The repertoire consists of 27,000 or so clones, with 82% occurring once and the leading ten covering roughly 0.7%. Antigen specificity for these receptors is unknown. The sequencing used unstimulated CD4+ T cells sorted from spleen or lymph node cells, collected before intestinal transplant. The receptors stem from a human donor who received an intestinal transplant. Each CDR3 is given with its conserved first and last residue. The D gene is left open where the match is weak. Clone size is stated in some rows and not others, as once, few, many or a class when expanded.

>TRBV19|17|TRBD2|TRBJ2-1|-
CASSTSGRAGGLNEQFF
TGTGCCAGTAGTACTAGCGGGAGGGCCGGTGGTCTCAATGAGCAGTTCTTC
>TRBV27|14|-|TRBJ1-1|-
CASTPDRAGTEAFF
TGTGCCAGCACCCCCGACAGAGCGGGGACTGAAGCTTTCTTT
>TRBV5-1|12|-|TRBJ1-1|-
CASSPDGVEAFF
TGCGCCAGCAGTCCTGACGGGGTTGAAGCTTTCTTT
>TRBV9|14|TRBD2|TRBJ2-5|-
CASSVNAGDVTQYF
TGTGCCAGCAGCGTAAATGCGGGGGACGTGACCCAGTACTTC
>TRBV6-6|15|-|TRBJ2-7|-
CASSYRGGGNYEQYF
TGTGCCAGCAGTTACCGGGGTGGGGGCAACTACGAGCAGTACTTC
>TRBV28|16|-|TRBJ2-2|-
CASSLRDWGNTGELFF
TGTGCCAGCAGTTTAAGGGACTGGGGGAACACCGGGGAGCTGTTTTTT
>TRBV5-6|15|-|TRBJ2-7|-
CASSLMTKTTYEQYF
TGTGCCAGCAGCTTGATGACAAAGACTACCTACGAGCAGTACTTC
>TRBV5-6|15|TRBD1|TRBJ1-4|-
CASSFLDRVDEKLFF
TGTGCCAGCAGCTTCCTAGACAGGGTTGATGAAAAACTGTTTTTT
>TRBV5-6|15|-|TRBJ2-7|-
CASSLAPATGYEQYF
TGTGCCAGCAGCTTGGCTCCAGCGACGGGTTACGAGCAGTACTTC
>TRBV29-1|12|TRBD1|TRBJ2-5|-
CSATGAQETQYF
TGCAGCGCGACAGGGGCACAAGAGACCCAGTACTTC
>TRBV6-1|17|TRBD2|TRBJ2-1|few
CASSEPNPGLANNEQFF
TGTGCCAGCAGTGAGCCTAACCCGGGACTAGCGAACAATGAGCAGTTCTTC